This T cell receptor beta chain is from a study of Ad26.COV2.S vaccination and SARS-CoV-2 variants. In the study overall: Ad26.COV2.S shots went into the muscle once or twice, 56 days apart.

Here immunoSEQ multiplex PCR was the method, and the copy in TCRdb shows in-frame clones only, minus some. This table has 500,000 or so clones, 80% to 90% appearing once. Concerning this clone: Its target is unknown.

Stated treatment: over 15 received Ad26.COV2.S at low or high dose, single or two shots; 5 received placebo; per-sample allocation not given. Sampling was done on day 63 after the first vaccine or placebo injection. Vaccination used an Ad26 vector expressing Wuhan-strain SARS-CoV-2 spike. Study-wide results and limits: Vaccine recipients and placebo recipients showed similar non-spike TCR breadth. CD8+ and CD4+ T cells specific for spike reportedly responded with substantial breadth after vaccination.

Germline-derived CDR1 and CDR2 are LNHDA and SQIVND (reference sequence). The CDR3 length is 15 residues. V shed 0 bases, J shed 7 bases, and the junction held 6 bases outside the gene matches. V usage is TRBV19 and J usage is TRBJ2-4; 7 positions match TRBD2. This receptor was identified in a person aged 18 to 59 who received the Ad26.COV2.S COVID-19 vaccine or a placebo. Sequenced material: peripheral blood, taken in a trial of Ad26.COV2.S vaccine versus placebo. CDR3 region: CASSIDWLAVNIQYF. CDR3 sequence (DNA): TGTGCCAGTAGTATAGATTGGCTAGCGGTGAACATTCAGTACTTC. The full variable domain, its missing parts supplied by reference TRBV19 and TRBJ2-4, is DGGITQSPKYLFRKEGQNVTLSCEQNLNHDAMYWYRQDPGQGLRLIYYSQIVNDFQKGDIAEGYSVSREKKESFPLTVTSAQKNPTAFYLCASSIDWLAVNIQYFGAGTRLSVL.